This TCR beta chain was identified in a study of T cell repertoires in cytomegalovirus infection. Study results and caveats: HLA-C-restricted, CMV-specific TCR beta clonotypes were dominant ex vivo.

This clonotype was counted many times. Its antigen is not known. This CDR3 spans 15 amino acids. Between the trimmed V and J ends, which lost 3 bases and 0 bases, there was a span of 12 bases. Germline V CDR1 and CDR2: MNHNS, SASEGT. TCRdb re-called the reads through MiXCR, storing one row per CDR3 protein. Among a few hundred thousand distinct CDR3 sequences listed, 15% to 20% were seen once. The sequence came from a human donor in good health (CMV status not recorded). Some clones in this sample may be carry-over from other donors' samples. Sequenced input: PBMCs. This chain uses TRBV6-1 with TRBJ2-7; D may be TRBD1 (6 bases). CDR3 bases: TGTGCCAGCAGTGAGACAGGCCTAAGCTCCTACGAGCAGTACTTC. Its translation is CASSETGLSSYEQYF.